Listed below are T cell receptor beta chains from one sample, sequenced in a study of T cell responses to AZD1222 COVID-19 vaccine. Sequencing was performed with immunoSEQ multiplex PCR; in TCRdb, only in-frame clones are kept and a portion is missing. In the table there are 120,000 or so clones, around nine tenths of which are singletons. This material consisted of peripheral blood, taken on day 0 of AZD1222 vaccination. The receptors were gathered from an adult in good health. The CDR3 runs from the conserved cysteine through the conserved F or W. A D gene is named only where the DNA matches it firmly. The size entry is marked missing in some rows and otherwise reads once, few, many or a size class.

size: NA
J: TRBJ1-1
V: TRBV12-5
D: TRBD1
DNA: TGTGCTAGTGGTCCACCAGGGGGAGGGTACACTGAAGCTTTCTTT
CDR3: CASGPPGGGYTEAFF

size: NA
J: TRBJ1-5
V: TRBV14
D: NA
DNA: TGTGCCAGCAGCCTGGGAGGTCTGCCCCAGCATTTT
CDR3: CASSLGGLPQHF

size: NA
J: TRBJ1-3
V: TRBV30
D: NA
DNA: TGTGCCTGGAGTGGGACGTTCTCTGGAAACACCATATATTTT
CDR3: CAWSGTFSGNTIYF

size: NA
J: TRBJ2-3
V: TRBV28
D: NA
DNA: TGTGCCAGCAGTTTCTACACCCCCGGGGAAGATACGCAGTATTTT
CDR3: CASSFYTPGEDTQYF

size: NA
J: TRBJ2-7
V: TRBV12-3/TRBV12-4
D: NA
DNA: TGTGCCAGCACCCATGGGACGGGACGGCAGTACTTC
CDR3: CASTHGTGRQYF

size: NA
J: TRBJ1-2
V: TRBV7-9
D: TRBD1
DNA: TGTGCCAGCAGCTCTAGTCTGGGACAGGTGAATAACTATGGCTACACCTTC
CDR3: CASSSSLGQVNNYGYTF

size: NA
J: TRBJ2-4
V: TRBV7-2
D: NA
DNA: TGTGCCAGCAGCTTGGGGGTATTGAACATTCAGTACTTC
CDR3: CASSLGVLNIQYF

size: NA
J: TRBJ1-3
V: TRBV10-3
D: NA
DNA: TGTGCCATCAGTGAGCGGGGCCACTCTGGAAACACCATATATTTT
CDR3: CAISERGHSGNTIYF

size: NA
J: TRBJ1-2
V: TRBV28
D: NA
DNA: TGTGCCAGCAGTCCACCCGGAGTCCATGGCTACACCTTC
CDR3: CASSPPGVHGYTF

size: NA
J: TRBJ1-2
V: TRBV6-5
D: NA
DNA: TGTGCCAGCAGTTACTCGAGGTTAGGAAGTCATGGCTACACCTTC
CDR3: CASSYSRLGSHGYTF

size: NA
J: TRBJ2-5
V: TRBV10-3
D: NA
DNA: TGTGCCATCAGTGCCGGGGGCTTGGAGACCCAGTACTTC
CDR3: CAISAGGLETQYF

size: NA
J: TRBJ2-7
V: TRBV7-2
D: NA
DNA: TGTGCCAGCAGCTTAGGGGTCGGGGGAAGCTCCTACGAGCAGTACTTC
CDR3: CASSLGVGGSSYEQYF

size: once
J: TRBJ2-5
V: TRBV5-6
D: TRBD1
DNA: TGTGCCAGCAGCTTGGGGGACAGACTACAAGAGACCCAGTACTTC
CDR3: CASSLGDRLQETQYF

size: NA
J: TRBJ1-1
V: TRBV19
D: NA
DNA: TGTGCCAGTAGTATTATGGGGAAGTCACATGAAGCTTTCTTT
CDR3: CASSIMGKSHEAFF

size: NA
J: TRBJ2-1
V: TRBV19
D: NA
DNA: TGTGCCAGTAGTACGCCGAACAATGAGCAGTTCTTC
CDR3: CASSTPNNEQFF

size: NA
J: TRBJ2-2
V: TRBV5-8
D: NA
DNA: TGTGCCAGCAGCTTTCGTCGACAATTAAACACCGGGGAGCTGTTTTTT
CDR3: CASSFRRQLNTGELFF

size: NA
J: TRBJ1-2
V: TRBV6-5
D: NA
DNA: TGTGCCAGCAGTTACCTTAGAGGCTATGGCTACACCTTC
CDR3: CASSYLRGYGYTF

size: NA
J: TRBJ2-1
V: TRBV11-2
D: TRBD2
DNA: TGTGCCAGCAGCTTAGGGGCGGGAGGAAGGGGCAATGAGCAGTTCTTC
CDR3: CASSLGAGGRGNEQFF

size: NA
J: TRBJ2-1
V: TRBV6-1
D: TRBD2
DNA: TGTGCCAGCAGTGAAGCCCTCGGACTAGCAAGGTACAATGAGCAGTTCTTC
CDR3: CASSEALGLARYNEQFF

size: few
J: TRBJ2-2
V: TRBV6-5
D: NA
DNA: TGTGCCAGCAGTAACCGATACGCGGTCAGGCTGTTTTTT
CDR3: CASSNRYAVRLFF

size: NA
J: TRBJ2-7
V: TRBV29-1
D: NA
DNA: TGCAGCGCCACGGCAGGTCCCTACGAGCAGTACTTC
CDR3: CSATAGPYEQYF

size: NA
J: TRBJ2-3
V: TRBV29-1
D: NA
DNA: TGCAGCGTTGAAGCCCAGTACACAGATACGCAGTATTTT
CDR3: CSVEAQYTDTQYF

size: NA
J: TRBJ2-3
V: TRBV6-1
D: NA
DNA: TGTGCCAGCAGTGAAGCGCTGACACCTAGCACAGATACGCAGTATTTT
CDR3: CASSEALTPSTDTQYF

size: NA
J: TRBJ2-7
V: TRBV5-1
D: NA
DNA: TGCGCCAGCAGCCCGCTGGGGTCGAGCGGCGGGCTCGAGCAGTACTTC
CDR3: CASSPLGSSGGLEQYF

size: NA
J: TRBJ1-1
V: TRBV5-5
D: NA
DNA: TGTGCCAGCAGCCCCCGGGTCCTGATGAACACTGAAGCTTTCTTT
CDR3: CASSPRVLMNTEAFF

size: NA
J: TRBJ1-2
V: TRBV29-1
D: NA
DNA: TGCAGCGTTGCCAGCCAATATGGCTACACCTTC
CDR3: CSVASQYGYTF

size: NA
J: TRBJ2-3
V: TRBV9
D: NA
DNA: TGTGCCAGCAGCCCTTACAGGGCTAGCACAGATACGCAGTATTTT
CDR3: CASSPYRASTDTQYF

size: NA
J: TRBJ2-1
V: TRBV6-2/TRBV6-3
D: NA
DNA: TGTGCCAGCAGTAACCCTAGGAATGAGCAGTTCTTC
CDR3: CASSNPRNEQFF

size: NA
J: TRBJ2-1
V: TRBV4-3
D: TRBD2
DNA: TGCGCCAGCAGCCAACTAGCGGGAGGGCCCAATGAGCAGTTCTTC
CDR3: CASSQLAGGPNEQFF

size: NA
J: TRBJ1-2
V: TRBV15
D: NA
DNA: TGTGCCACCAGCAGAGAGGGCGGGGGGGGCTGGCCCCCAAACTTC
CDR3: CATSREGGGGWPPNF

size: NA
J: TRBJ1-1
V: TRBV25-1
D: NA
DNA: TGTGCCAGCAGTGAATACGTGGCACGGCAAAACGAAGCTTTCTTT
CDR3: CASSEYVARQNEAFF

size: NA
J: TRBJ2-5
V: TRBV3-1/TRBV3-2
D: NA
DNA: TGTGCCAGCAGCCATTCTGGAGACAGGGCGGGGTGGGAGACCCAGTACTTC
CDR3: CASSHSGDRAGWETQYF

size: NA
J: TRBJ1-2
V: TRBV30
D: TRBD1
DNA: TGTGCCTGGTCTCGCGGGACAGGGATGGTGGGCTACACCTTC
CDR3: CAWSRGTGMVGYTF

size: once
J: TRBJ1-2
V: TRBV19
D: TRBD1
DNA: TGTGCCAGTAGCCCGTCGGGACAGTTATTTAACTATGGCTACACCTTC
CDR3: CASSPSGQLFNYGYTF

size: NA
J: TRBJ1-5
V: TRBV2
D: NA
DNA: TGTGCCAGCACTATCTCAAGGGGGGGCCAGCCCCAGCATTTT
CDR3: CASTISRGGQPQHF

size: NA
J: TRBJ1-4
V: TRBV12-3/TRBV12-4
D: NA
DNA: TGTGCCAGCTGCAGTATAGGGGAGGAAAAACTGTTTTTT
CDR3: CASCSIGEEKLFF

size: once
J: TRBJ1-2
V: TRBV7-8
D: TRBD1
DNA: TGTGCCAGCAGCCCGATTGGGACAGGGGGAGACTATGGCTACACCTTC
CDR3: CASSPIGTGGDYGYTF

size: NA
J: TRBJ2-1
V: TRBV7-9
D: TRBD2
DNA: TGTGCCAGCAGCGGCGGGACTAGCGGGCCCGACTACAATGAGCAGTTCTTC
CDR3: CASSGGTSGPDYNEQFF

size: once
J: TRBJ2-7
V: TRBV23-1
D: TRBD1
DNA: TGCGCCAGCAGTCTAAACACTTGGGACAGGGGCGAGCAGTACTTC
CDR3: CASSLNTWDRGEQYF

size: NA
J: TRBJ2-7
V: TRBV27
D: NA
DNA: TGTGCCAGCAGACGGGGTTCCGAGCAGTACTTC
CDR3: CASRRGSEQYF

size: NA
J: TRBJ2-2
V: TRBV5-4
D: NA
DNA: TGTGCCAGCAGCTTGCGTTTCGGGGAGCTGTTTTTT
CDR3: CASSLRFGELFF

size: NA
J: TRBJ2-7
V: TRBV28
D: TRBD2
DNA: TGTGCCAGCAGGCAGCGGGAGGGCCTCCACGAGCAGTACTTC
CDR3: CASRQREGLHEQYF

size: NA
J: TRBJ2-7
V: TRBV7-9
D: TRBD2
DNA: TGTGCCAGCAGAGCCGGGACTAACTACGAGCAGTACTTC
CDR3: CASRAGTNYEQYF

size: NA
J: TRBJ1-2
V: TRBV2
D: NA
DNA: TGTGCCAGCAACAGGGAGGGTTCCTATGGCTACACCTTC
CDR3: CASNREGSYGYTF

size: NA
J: TRBJ1-6
V: TRBV7-9
D: NA
DNA: TGTGCCAGCAGCCCGCTCGTAGGCTATAATTCACCCCTCCACTTT
CDR3: CASSPLVGYNSPLHF

size: NA
J: TRBJ2-2
V: TRBV20-1
D: TRBD2
DNA: TGCAGTGCTAGTCAACCACCTGGACTAGCGGGAGGCAACACCGGGGAGCTGTTTTTT
CDR3: CSASQPPGLAGGNTGELFF

size: NA
J: TRBJ1-4
V: TRBV5-6
D: NA
DNA: TGTGCCAGCAGCTTGGACAGGACACTTGAAAAACTGTTTTTT
CDR3: CASSLDRTLEKLFF

size: NA
J: TRBJ1-5
V: TRBV10-3
D: TRBD1
DNA: TGTGCCATCAGTGAGGCAAGGACAGGTTATAGCAATCAGCCCCAGCATTTT
CDR3: CAISEARTGYSNQPQHF

size: NA
J: TRBJ2-7
V: TRBV27
D: NA
DNA: TGTGCCAGCAGTTTTTTGGACACGGCCTACGAGCAGTACTTC
CDR3: CASSFLDTAYEQYF

size: NA
J: TRBJ2-3
V: TRBV9
D: TRBD2
DNA: TGTGCCAGCAGCGCAACAACGCTAGCGGGAGGATCCGATACGCAGTATTTT
CDR3: CASSATTLAGGSDTQYF

size: NA
J: TRBJ2-3
V: TRBV6-2/TRBV6-3
D: NA
DNA: TGTGCCAGCAGCCCTAATCCCCCCATTACAGGGACCCACTACACAGATACGCAGTATTTT
CDR3: CASSPNPPITGTHYTDTQYF

size: NA
J: TRBJ2-2
V: TRBV15
D: TRBD1
DNA: TGTGCCACCAGCTCGTTTCCGGGACAGGAAAACACCGGGGAGCTGTTTTTT
CDR3: CATSSFPGQENTGELFF

size: NA
J: TRBJ1-3
V: TRBV2
D: NA
DNA: TGTGCCAGCACCACGGGACTCGGAGGAAACACCATATATTTT
CDR3: CASTTGLGGNTIYF

size: NA
J: TRBJ1-4
V: TRBV12-3/TRBV12-4
D: NA
DNA: TGTGCCAGCAGCTTCCTAAGTGAAAAACTGTTTTTT
CDR3: CASSFLSEKLFF

size: NA
J: TRBJ1-5
V: TRBV2
D: TRBD1
DNA: TGTGCCAGCAGACAGGGGGGTCATAGCAATCAGCCCCAGCATTTT
CDR3: CASRQGGHSNQPQHF